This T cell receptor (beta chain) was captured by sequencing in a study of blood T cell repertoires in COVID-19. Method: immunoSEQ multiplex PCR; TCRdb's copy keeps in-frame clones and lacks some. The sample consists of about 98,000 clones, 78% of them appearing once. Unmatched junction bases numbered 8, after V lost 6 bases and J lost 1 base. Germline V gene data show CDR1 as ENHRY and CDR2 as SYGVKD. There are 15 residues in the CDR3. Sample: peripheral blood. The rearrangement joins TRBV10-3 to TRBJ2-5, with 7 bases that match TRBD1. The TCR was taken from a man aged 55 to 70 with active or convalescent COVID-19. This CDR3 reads CAISPRQGPQETQYF. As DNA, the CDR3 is TGTGCCATCAGCCCAAGACAGGGACCCCAAGAGACCCAGTACTTC.